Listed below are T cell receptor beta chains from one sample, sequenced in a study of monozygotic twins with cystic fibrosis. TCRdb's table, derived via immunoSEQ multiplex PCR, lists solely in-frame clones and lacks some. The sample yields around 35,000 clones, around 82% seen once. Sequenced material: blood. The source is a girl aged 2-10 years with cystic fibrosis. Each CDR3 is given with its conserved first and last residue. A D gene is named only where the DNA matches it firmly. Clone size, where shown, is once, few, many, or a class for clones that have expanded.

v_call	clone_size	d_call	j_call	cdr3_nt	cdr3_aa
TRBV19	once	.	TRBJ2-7	TGTGCCAGTAGTGAGGGCCACGAGCAGTACTTC	CASSEGHEQYF
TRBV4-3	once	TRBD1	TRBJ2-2	TGCGCCAGCAGCGTTACCCCCGGGACAGCAACCGGGGAGCTGTTTTTT	CASSVTPGTATGELFF
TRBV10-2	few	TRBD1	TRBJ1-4	TGCGCCAGCATGGACAGGGTTTTCGAAAAACTGTTTTTT	CASMDRVFEKLFF
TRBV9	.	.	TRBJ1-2	TGTGCCAGCAGCGTAGGGGGACGGGAACCTAACTATGGCTACACCTTC	CASSVGGREPNYGYTF
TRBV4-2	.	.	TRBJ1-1	TGTGCCAGCAGCCAAGATCGGAGGGGAGGGATGGACACTGAAGCTTTCTTT	CASSQDRRGGMDTEAFF
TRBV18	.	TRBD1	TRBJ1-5	TGTGCCAGCTCCCTAGTCGTATCAGGGGGGAATCAGCCCCAGCATTTT	CASSLVVSGGNQPQHF
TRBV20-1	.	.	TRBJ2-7	TGCAGTGCTAGGGGACCTTACGAGCAGTACTTC	CSARGPYEQYF
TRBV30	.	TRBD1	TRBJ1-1	TGTGCCTGGAGACCCCTGGACAGGGAGAACACTGAAGCTTTCTTT	CAWRPLDRENTEAFF
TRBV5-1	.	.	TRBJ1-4	TGCGCCAGCAGCTTGGGAACAGCTAATGAAAAACTGTTTTTT	CASSLGTANEKLFF
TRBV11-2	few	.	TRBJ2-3	TGTGCCAGCAGCTCCGCCGGGGCCGTCCGTGAGTCTTTT	CASSSAGAVRESF
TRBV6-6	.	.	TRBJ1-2	TGTGTCAGCAGTTACAAAGAGGGCTATGGCTACACCTTC	CVSSYKEGYGYTF
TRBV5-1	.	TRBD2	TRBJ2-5	TGCGCCAGCAGCGCGGCGGGACTATCTTTACGGACCCAGTACTTC	CASSAAGLSLRTQYF
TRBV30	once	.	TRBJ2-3	TGTGCCTGGAGTGAGGCGGGGGCCACAGATACGCAGTATTTT	CAWSEAGATDTQYF
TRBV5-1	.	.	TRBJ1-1	TGCGCCAGCAGTCGGGGGGCCGCGGAAGCTTTCTTT	CASSRGAAEAFF
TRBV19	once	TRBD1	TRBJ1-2	TGTGCCAGTAGCCAGGACAGGGGAGGTGGCTACACCTTC	CASSQDRGGGYTF
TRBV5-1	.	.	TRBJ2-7	TGCGCCAGCAGCTTGCATATTGGAAGCTCCTACGAGCAGTACTTC	CASSLHIGSSYEQYF
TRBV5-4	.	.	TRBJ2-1	TGTGCCAGCAGCCGCGGGACGGAGCAGTTCTTC	CASSRGTEQFF
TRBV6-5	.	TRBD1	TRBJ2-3	TGTGCCAGCAGTTATTCGGGGACAGGGGTCCCAGATACGCAGTATTTT	CASSYSGTGVPDTQYF
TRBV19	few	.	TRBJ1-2	TGTGCCAGTAGTATAGTTGCCAGCAACTATGGCTACACCTTC	CASSIVASNYGYTF
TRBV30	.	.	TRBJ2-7	TGTGCCTGGAGTCCTAACTACGAGCAGTACTTC	CAWSPNYEQYF
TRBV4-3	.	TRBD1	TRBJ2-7	TGCGCCAGCAGCCCATGGACAGGGGCCTACGAGCAGTACTTC	CASSPWTGAYEQYF
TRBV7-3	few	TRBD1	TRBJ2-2	TGTGCCAGCAGCTATCCGAACGGGACAGGGGGCTTGTGGACCGGGGAGCTGTTTTTT	CASSYPNGTGGLWTGELFF
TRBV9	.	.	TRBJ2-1	TGTGCCAGCAGCATCGGGGGTAGGGGTGAGCAGTTCTTC	CASSIGGRGEQFF
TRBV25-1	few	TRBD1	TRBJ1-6	TGTGCCAGCGGTCCCTCGGGACAGGGGAACTCACCCCTCCACTTT	CASGPSGQGNSPLHF
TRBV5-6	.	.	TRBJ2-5	TGTGCCAGCAGCAGACGCCTCCAAGAGACCCAGTACTTC	CASSRRLQETQYF
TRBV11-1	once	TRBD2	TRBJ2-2	TGTGCCAGCAGCCTCGGGGGGACCACCGGGGAGCTGTTTTTT	CASSLGGTTGELFF
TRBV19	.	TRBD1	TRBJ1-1	TGTGCCAGTAGTGCGCGACAGGGGACTGAAGCTTTCTTT	CASSARQGTEAFF
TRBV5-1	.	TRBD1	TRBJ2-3	TGCGCCAGCACCCACAGGGGGCGCACAGATACGCAGTATTTT	CASTHRGRTDTQYF
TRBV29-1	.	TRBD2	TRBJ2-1	TGCAGCGTTGAAGAGCGGGGGGGCCCGGATGAGCAGTTCTTC	CSVEERGGPDEQFF
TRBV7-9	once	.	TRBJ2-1	TGTGCCAGCAGCCAGGGGACCTCCCGGAGAAATGAGCAGTTCTTC	CASSQGTSRRNEQFF
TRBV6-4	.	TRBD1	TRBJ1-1	TGTGCCAGCAGTAGGGACAGAGGCACGAACACTGAAGCTTTCTTT	CASSRDRGTNTEAFF
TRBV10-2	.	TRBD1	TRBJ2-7	TGCGCCAGTAAACCGGGACAGGGAAGAAGCTACGAGCAGTACTTC	CASKPGQGRSYEQYF
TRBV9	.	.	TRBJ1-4	TGTGCCAGCAGCGTAGGGGGCTGGGGACTTACTAATGAAAAACTGTTTTTT	CASSVGGWGLTNEKLFF
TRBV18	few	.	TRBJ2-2	TGTGCCAGCTCACCCGTGACGAGAGGCACCGGGGAGCTGTTTTTT	CASSPVTRGTGELFF
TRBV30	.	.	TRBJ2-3	TGTGCCTGGAGTCCCGTGGATACGCAGTATTTT	CAWSPVDTQYF
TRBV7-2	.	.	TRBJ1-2	TGTGCCAGCAGCTTTACAGGGTTCTATGGCTACACCTTC	CASSFTGFYGYTF
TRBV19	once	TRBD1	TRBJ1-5	TGTGCCAGTAGTAGACAGGGTAATCAGCCCCAGCATTTT	CASSRQGNQPQHF
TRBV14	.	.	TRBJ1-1	TGTGCCAGCAGCCAGGCATCCTGGGACATAAACCTGAAGGCCTTTAACACTGAAGCTTTCTTT	CASSQASWDINLKAFNTEAFF
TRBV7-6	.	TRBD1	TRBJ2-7	TGTGCCAGCAGCCGACAGGGAATAGACGAGCAGTACTTC	CASSRQGIDEQYF